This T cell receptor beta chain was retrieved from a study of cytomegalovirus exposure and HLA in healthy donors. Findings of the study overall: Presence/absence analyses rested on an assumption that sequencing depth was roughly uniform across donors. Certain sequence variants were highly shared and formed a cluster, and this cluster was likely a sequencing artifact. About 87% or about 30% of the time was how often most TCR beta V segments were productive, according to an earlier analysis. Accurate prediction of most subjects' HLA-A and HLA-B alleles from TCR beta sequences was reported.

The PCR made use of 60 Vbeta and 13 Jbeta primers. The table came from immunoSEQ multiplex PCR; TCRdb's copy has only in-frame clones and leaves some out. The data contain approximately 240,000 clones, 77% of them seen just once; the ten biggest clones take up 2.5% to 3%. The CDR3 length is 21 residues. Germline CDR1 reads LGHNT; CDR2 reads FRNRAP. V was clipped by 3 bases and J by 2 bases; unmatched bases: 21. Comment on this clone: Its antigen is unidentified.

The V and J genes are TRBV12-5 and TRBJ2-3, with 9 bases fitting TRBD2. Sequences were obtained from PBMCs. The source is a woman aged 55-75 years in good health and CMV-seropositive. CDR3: CASGLALLPGLARDYTDTQYF. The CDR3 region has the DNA TGTGCTAGTGGTTTAGCCCTCTTACCGGGACTAGCAAGGGATTACACAGATACGCAGTATTTT.